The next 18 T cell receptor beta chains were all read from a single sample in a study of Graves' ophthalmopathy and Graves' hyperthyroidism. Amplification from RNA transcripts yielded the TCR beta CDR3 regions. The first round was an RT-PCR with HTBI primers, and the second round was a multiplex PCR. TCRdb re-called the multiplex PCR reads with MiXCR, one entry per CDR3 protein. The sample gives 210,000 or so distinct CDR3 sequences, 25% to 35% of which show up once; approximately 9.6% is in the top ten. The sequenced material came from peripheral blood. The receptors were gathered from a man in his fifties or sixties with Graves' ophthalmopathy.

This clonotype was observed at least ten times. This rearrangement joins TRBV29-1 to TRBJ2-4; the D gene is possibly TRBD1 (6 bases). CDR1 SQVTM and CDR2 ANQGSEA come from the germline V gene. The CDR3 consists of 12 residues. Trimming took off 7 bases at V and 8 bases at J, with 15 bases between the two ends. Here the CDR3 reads CSGAQGLDIQYF. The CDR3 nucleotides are TGCAGCGGGGCTCAGGGGTTAGACATTCAGTACTTC.

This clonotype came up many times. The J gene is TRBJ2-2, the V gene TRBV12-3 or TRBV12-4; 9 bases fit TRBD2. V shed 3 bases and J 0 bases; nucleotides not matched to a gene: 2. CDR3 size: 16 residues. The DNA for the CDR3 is TGTGCCAGCAGTTTTGGCGGGAGGGCGAACACCGGGGAGCTGTTTTTT. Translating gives CASSFGGRANTGELFF.

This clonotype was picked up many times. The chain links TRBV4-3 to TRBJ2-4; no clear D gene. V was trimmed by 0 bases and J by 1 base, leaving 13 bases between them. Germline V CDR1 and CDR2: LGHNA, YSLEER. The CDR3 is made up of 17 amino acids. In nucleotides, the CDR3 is TGCGCCAGCAGCCAAGATAGAGTCGGCCCCGCCAAAAACATTCAGTACTTC. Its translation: CASSQDRVGPAKNIQYF.

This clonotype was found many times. Here the CDR3 reads CASSLGLPNSPLHF. CDR3 in DNA: TGTGCCAGCAGTCTTGGACTGCCCAATTCACCCCTCCACTTT. J is TRBJ1-6 and V is TRBV12-3 or TRBV12-4, with D unclear. CDR3 length equals 14 residues. The ends were cut back, 5 bases at V and 7 bases at J, with 12 bases in the middle.

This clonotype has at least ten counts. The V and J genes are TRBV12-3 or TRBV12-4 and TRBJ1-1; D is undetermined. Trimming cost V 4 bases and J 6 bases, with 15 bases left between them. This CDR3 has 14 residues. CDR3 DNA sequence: TGTGCCAGCAGTTCGCGAGACTACGGGGCTGAAGCTTTCTTT. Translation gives CASSSRDYGAEAFF.

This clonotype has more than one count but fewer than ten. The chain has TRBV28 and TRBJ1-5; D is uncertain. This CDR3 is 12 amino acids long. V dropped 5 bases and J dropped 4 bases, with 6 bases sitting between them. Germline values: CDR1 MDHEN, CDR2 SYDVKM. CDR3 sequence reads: CASSTLNQPQHF. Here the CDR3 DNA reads TGTGCCAGCAGTACTCTAAATCAGCCCCAGCATTTT. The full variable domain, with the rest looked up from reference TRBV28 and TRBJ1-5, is DVKVTQSSRYLVKRTGEKVFLECVQDMDHENMFWYRQDPGLGLRLIYFSYDVKMKEKGDIPEGYSVSREKKERFSLILESASTNQTSMYLCASSTLNQPQHFGDGTRLSIL.

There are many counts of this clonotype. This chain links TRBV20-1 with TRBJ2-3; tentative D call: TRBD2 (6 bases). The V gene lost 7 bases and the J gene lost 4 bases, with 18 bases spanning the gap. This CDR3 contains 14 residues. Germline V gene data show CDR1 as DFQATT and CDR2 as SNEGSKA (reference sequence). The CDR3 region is CSVGRELEPDTQYF. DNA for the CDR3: TGCAGTGTCGGTCGGGAGTTAGAGCCAGATACGCAGTATTTT.

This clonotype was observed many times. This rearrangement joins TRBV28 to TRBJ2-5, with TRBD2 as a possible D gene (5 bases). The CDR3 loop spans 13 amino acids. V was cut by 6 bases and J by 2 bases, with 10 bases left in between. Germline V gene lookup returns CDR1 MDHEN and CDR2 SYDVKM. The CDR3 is CASSHEGQETQYF. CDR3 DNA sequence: TGTGCCAGCAGCCATGAGGGACAAGAGACCCAGTACTTC.

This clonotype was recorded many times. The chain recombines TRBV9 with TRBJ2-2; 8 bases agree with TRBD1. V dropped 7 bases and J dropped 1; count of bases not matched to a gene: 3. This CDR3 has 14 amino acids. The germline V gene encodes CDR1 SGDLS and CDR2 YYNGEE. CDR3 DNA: TGTGCCAGCCGACAGGGGTTGAACACCGGGGAGCTGTTTTTT. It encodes CASRQGLNTGELFF.

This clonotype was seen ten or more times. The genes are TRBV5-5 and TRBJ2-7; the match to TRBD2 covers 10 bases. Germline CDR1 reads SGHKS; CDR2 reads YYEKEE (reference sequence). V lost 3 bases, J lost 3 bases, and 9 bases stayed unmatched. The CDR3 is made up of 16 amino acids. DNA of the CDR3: TGTGCCAGCAGCTCAGACCCCGGGACTAGCGTCTACGAGCAGTACTTC. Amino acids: CASSSDPGTSVYEQYF. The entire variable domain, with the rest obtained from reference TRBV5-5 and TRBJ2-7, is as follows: DAGVTQSPTHLIKTRGQQVTLRCSPISGHKSVSWYQQVLGQGPQFIFQYYEKEERGRGNFPDRFSARQFPNYSSELNVNALLLGDSALYLCASSSDPGTSVYEQYFGPGTRLTVT.

The CDR3 protein is CASSLAGATNYGYTF. The CDR3 nucleotides are TGTGCCAGCAGTTTGGCAGGGGCCACTAACTATGGCTACACCTTC. This chain connects TRBV12-3 or TRBV12-4 to TRBJ1-2, with D possibly TRBD1 on 6 matching bases. The CDR3 runs to 15 residues. Between the trimmed V and J ends, which lost 3 bases and 0 bases, there was a span of 11 bases.

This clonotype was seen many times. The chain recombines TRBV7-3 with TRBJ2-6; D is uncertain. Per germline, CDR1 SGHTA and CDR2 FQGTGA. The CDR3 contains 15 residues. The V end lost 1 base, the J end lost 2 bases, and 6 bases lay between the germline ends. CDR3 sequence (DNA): TGTGCCAGCAGCTTAAAAGCGACTGGGGCCAACGTCCTGACTTTC. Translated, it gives CASSLKATGANVLTF.

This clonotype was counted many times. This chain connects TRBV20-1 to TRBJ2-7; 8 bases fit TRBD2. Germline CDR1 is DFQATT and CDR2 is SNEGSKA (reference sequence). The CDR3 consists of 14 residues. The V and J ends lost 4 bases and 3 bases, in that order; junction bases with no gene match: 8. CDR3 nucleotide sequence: TGCAGTGCTAACCAGGGACTAGGCCTCTACGAGCAGTACTTC. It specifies CSANQGLGLYEQYF.

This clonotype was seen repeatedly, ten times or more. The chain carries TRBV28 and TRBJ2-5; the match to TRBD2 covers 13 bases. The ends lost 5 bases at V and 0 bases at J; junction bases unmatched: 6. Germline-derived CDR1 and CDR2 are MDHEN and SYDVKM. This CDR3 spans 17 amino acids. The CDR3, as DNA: TGTGCCAGCAGTCCCGGGACTAGCGGGACGTACCAAGAGACCCAGTACTTC. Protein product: CASSPGTSGTYQETQYF.

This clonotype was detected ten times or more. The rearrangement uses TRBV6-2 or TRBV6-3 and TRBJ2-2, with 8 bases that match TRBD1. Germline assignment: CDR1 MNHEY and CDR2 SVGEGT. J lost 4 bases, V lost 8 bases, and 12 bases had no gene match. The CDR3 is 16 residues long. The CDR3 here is CASYPLGRGRTGELFF. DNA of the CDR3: TGTGCCAGCTACCCCCTGGGCAGGGGGCGCACCGGGGAGCTGTTTTTT.

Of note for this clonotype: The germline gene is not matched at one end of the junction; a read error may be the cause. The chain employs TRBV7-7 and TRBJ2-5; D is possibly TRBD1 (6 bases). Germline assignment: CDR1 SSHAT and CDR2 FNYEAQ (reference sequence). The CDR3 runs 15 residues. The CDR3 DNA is TGTGCTAGCAGCTCGGATACAGGGTCCGGAGAGACCCAGTACTTC. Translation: CASSSDTGSGETQYF. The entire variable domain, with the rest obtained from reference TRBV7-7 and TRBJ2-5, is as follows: GAGVSQSPRYKVTKRGQDVTLRCDPISSHATLYWYQQALGQGPEFLTYFNYEAQPDKSGLPSDRFSAERPEGSISTLTIQRTEQRDSAMYRCASSSDTGSGETQYFGPGTRLLVL.

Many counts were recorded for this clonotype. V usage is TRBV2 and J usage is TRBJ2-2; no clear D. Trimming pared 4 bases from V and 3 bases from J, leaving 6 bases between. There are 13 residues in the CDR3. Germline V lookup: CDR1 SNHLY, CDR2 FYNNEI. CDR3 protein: CASSGLDTGELFF. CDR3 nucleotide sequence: TGTGCCAGCAGTGGGTTGGACACCGGGGAGCTGTTTTTT.

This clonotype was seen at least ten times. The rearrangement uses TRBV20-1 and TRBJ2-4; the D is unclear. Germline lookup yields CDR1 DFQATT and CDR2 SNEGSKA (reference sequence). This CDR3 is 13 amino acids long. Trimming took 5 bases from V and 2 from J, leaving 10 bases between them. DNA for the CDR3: TGCAGTGCTTCCGGGTATTCCAAAAACATTCAGTACTTC. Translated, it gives CSASGYSKNIQYF.